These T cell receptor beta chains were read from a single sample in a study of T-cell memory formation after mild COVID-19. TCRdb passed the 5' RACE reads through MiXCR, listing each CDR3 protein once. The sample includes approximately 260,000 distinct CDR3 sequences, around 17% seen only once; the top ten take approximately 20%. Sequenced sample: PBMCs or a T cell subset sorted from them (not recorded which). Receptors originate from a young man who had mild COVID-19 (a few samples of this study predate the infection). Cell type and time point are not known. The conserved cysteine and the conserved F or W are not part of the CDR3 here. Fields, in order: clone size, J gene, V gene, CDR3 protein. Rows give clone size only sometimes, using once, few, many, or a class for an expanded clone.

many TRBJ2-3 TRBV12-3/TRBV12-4 ASSLGRTDTQY
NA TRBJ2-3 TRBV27 ASSLWGLAGITDTQY
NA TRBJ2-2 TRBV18 ASSPWTPGTGELF
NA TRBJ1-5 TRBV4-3 ASSQDGQPQH
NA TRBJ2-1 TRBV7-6 ASSLGRGDWNNEQF
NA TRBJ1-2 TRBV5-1 ASSLAGGDYGYT
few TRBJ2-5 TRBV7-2 ASSSRRTVETQY
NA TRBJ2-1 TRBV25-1 ASSEHQSKSTF
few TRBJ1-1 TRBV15 ATSRPARLPVTEAF
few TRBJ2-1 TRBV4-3 ASSHLTSGIYNEQF
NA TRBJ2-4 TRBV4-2 ASSQAGPGERNIQY
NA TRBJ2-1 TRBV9 ASSVGGVNEQF
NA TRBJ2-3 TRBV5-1 ASSLTSDGYTQY
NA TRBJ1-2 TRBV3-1 ASSQEPRGRGGGYT
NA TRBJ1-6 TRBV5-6 ASSFRDRGNSPLH
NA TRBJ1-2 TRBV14 ASSHRDRANYGYT
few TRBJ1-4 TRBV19 ASSIPARPIEKLF
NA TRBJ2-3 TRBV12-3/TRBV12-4 ASTETVADTQY
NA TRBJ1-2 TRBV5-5 ASSLFNGDYGYT
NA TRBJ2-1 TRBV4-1 ASRPRSLAGGPYNEQF
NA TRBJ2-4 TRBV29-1 SVEVNRAHKY
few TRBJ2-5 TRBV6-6 ASSISREAETQY
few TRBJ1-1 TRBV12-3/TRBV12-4 ASSRFRGTEAF
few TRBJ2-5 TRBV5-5 ASSLGAPIETQY
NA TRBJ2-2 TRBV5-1 ASSLDLTVNTGELF
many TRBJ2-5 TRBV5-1 ASSFGRVFGTGNTQETQY
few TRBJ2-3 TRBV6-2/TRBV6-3 ASSYLTGGRIGTDTQY
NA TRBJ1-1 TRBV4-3 ASSQDHGRATEAF
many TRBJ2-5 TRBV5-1 ASSLASLAAQETQY
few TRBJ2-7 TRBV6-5 ASSPGMGGEQY
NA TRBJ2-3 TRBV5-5 ASSLVGTGSDTQY
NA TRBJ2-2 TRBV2 ASSPGHANTGGLF
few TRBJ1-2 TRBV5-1 ASSADSSGYT
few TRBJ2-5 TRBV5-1 ASSTQGRQETQY
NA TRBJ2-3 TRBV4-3 ASSQEDTQY
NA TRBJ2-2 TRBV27 ASSWTSAGELF
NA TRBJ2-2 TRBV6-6 ASKSGGSVGELF
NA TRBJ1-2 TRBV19 ASTGQGRNGYT
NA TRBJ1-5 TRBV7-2 ASSTQGDQPQH
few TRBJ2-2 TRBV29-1 SVGGTDTGELF
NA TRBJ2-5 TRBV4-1 ASSQDIEGTSLYETQY
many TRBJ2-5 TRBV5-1 ASSLAAGQETQY